A selection of T cell receptor beta chains follows, all from one sample in a study of T cells in Graves' hyperthyroidism and ophthalmopathy. TCRdb re-called the multiplex PCR reads through MiXCR, storing one row per CDR3 protein. The data hold 550,000 to 700,000 distinct CDR3 sequences, with over 12% observed a single time. Material: blood. The receptors here all came from a middle-aged woman with Graves' ophthalmopathy. Each CDR3 is given with its conserved first and last residue.

TRBV7-2,TRBJ2-7,13,CASSLVPHEEQYF
TRBV11-2,TRBJ1-2,12,CASSFSGTIYTF
TRBV4-2,TRBJ2-3,14,CASSQGLAIDTQYF
TRBV7-2,TRBJ1-2,12,CASSSGPWGYTF
TRBV20-1,TRBJ1-1,14,CSARDPEGRTEAFF
TRBV12-3/TRBV12-4,TRBJ1-1,13,CASPPGGNTEAFF
TRBV3-1,TRBJ1-3,14,CASSQDSAGNTIYF
TRBV28,TRBJ2-4,12,CASRTRQNIQYF
TRBV6-2/TRBV6-3,TRBJ2-7,17,CASSYSTASSYLYEQYF
TRBV19,TRBJ2-7,15,CASSTKSTRTYEQYF
TRBV6-5,TRBJ2-7,11,CASGVRSEQYF
TRBV5-1,TRBJ1-1,12,CASSLGLDEAFF
TRBV7-3,TRBJ1-5,15,CASSSDGSSRQPQHF
TRBV10-3,TRBJ2-7,13,CAIKGTGWHEQYF
TRBV24-1,TRBJ2-5,15,CATSDAGVHQETQYF
TRBV4-2,TRBJ2-2,16,CASSQDLAGGTGELFF
TRBV29-1,TRBJ2-7,14,CSIEEPGQGYEQYF
TRBV11-1,TRBJ1-1,11,CASSLATGPHF
TRBV6-1,TRBJ1-1,16,CASREIGVGPNTEAFF
TRBV19,TRBJ1-2,14,CASFQSGTGYGYTF
TRBV29-1,TRBJ1-2,9,CSVEEGYTF
TRBV6-5,TRBJ1-2,13,CASGDRGSNGYTF
TRBV27,TRBJ1-2,14,CASSPQGRRDGYTF
TRBV4-2,TRBJ2-5,15,CASSQGAAIQETQYF
TRBV3-1,TRBJ1-5,14,CASSHGQIDQPQHF
TRBV19,TRBJ1-1,13,CASRSNRNTEAFF
TRBV30,TRBJ1-2,14,CAWSPQGGSLGYTF
TRBV6-2/TRBV6-3,TRBJ2-7,13,CASRGGRGREQYF
TRBV5-6,TRBJ1-1,13,CASSLIRGVEAFF
TRBV4-1,TRBJ2-3,16,CASSQDPSGSTDTQYF
TRBV27,TRBJ2-2,17,CASSSSLQGALTGELFF
TRBV28,TRBJ2-5,16,CASTSIRLEREETQYF
TRBV20-1,TRBJ2-5,14,CSASGGREQETQYF
TRBV6-5,TRBJ2-7,14,CASSYSGEFYEQYF
TRBV29-1,TRBJ2-7,13,CSVEPGQGYEQYF
TRBV7-2,TRBJ2-7,14,CASSLSAGGHEQYF